This TCR beta chain was sequenced in a study of T cell repertoires in cytomegalovirus infection. This CDR3 comprises 17 residues. After removal of 0 bases from V and 0 bases from J, the junction contained 6 bases not matched to a gene. CDR1 SGHTA and CDR2 FQGNSA come from the germline V gene. Via MiXCR, TCRdb re-called the reads, giving one row per CDR3 protein. The top ten clones hold about 3.9% of a sample with hundreds of thousands of distinct CDR3 sequences, 9.5% of them seen once. The sample holds a few counts of this clonotype. This chain links TRBV7-2 with TRBJ2-3, with 7 bases lining up with TRBD2. The source of this sequence is a human donor in good health (CMV status not recorded). Some clones in this sample may be carry-over from other donors' samples. Source material: PBMCs. The CDR3, as DNA: TGTGCCAGCAGCTTAGCGGGGGGGGGGGTGAGCACAGATACGCAGTATTTT. Protein product: CASSLAGGGVSTDTQYF.